What follows are 28 T cell receptor beta chains derived from one specimen sequenced in a study of STAT5B mutations in CD4+ large granular lymphocyte leukemia. Sequencing used immunoSEQ multiplex PCR; TCRdb keeps in-frame clones, though not all of them. This table has about 36,000 clones, around 75% appearing once. Sequenced: CD4+ T cells from blood buffy coats. The receptors stem from a human donor in good health.

The chain recombines TRBV25-1 with TRBJ2-1; TRBD2 is a possible D gene (5 bases). This CDR3 has 16 amino acids. Germline V gene data show CDR1 as MGHDK and CDR2 as SYGVNS. The V end was cut by 1 base, the J end by 0 bases, with 10 bases between. CDR3 protein: CASSELTGSSYNEQFF. Written as DNA, the CDR3 is TGTGCCAGCAGTGAATTGACGGGGAGCTCCTACAATGAGCAGTTCTTC. Filled out from reference TRBV25-1 and TRBJ2-1, the complete variable domain reads EADIYQTPRYLVIGTGKKITLECSQTMGHDKMYWYQQDPGMELHLIHYSYGVNSTEKGDLSSESTVSRIRTEHFPLTLESARPSHTSQYLCASSELTGSSYNEQFFGPGTRLTVL.

This clone was seen a handful of times. For the CDR3, the DNA is TGTGCCACCAAGAAACAGGGGGATCACATGAACACTGAAGCTTTCTTT. Protein sequence: CATKKQGDHMNTEAFF. The chain couples TRBV7-9 to TRBJ1-1, with 8 bases matching TRBD1. Germline values: CDR1 SEHNR, CDR2 FQNEAQ (reference sequence). Trimming removed 10 bases from V and 0 bases from J; junction bases left unmatched: 13. The length of the CDR3 is 16 residues. Using reference TRBV7-9 and TRBJ1-1 for the parts outside the CDR3, the full variable domain is DTGVSQNPRHKITKRGQNVTFRCDPISEHNRLYWYRQTLGQGPEFLTYFQNEAQLEKSRLLSDRFSAERPKGSFSTLEIQRTEQGDSAMYLCATKKQGDHMNTEAFFGQGTRLTVV.

This clone has only one observation. The J gene is TRBJ1-2, the V gene TRBV19; D remains ambiguous. The CDR3 has 14 amino acids. V was clipped by 4 bases and J by 5 bases, with 14 bases between them. CDR1 is LNHDA and CDR2 is SQIVND in the germline V gene (reference sequence). CDR3 coding DNA: TGTGCCAGTAGTACGGTCCGACGGACTTATGGCTACACCTTC. Translation: CASSTVRRTYGYTF.

CDR3 sequence reads: CASSHLTGSEAFF. In nucleotides, the CDR3 is TGCGCCAGCAGCCACCTGACAGGGTCTGAAGCTTTCTTT. This chain joins TRBV4-1 and TRBJ1-1; 7 bases agree with TRBD1. Trimming at V came to 3 bases and at J to 6 bases, leaving 4 bases not matched to a gene. The CDR3 runs to 13 residues. Germline assignment: CDR1 MGHRA and CDR2 YSYEKL.

This clone was found a few times. The chain employs TRBV15 and TRBJ1-5; tentatively, D is TRBD1 (5 bases). The CDR3 extends over 14 amino acids. Trimming pared 0 bases from V and 2 bases from J, leaving 5 bases between. Germline V gene data show CDR1 as LNHNV and CDR2 as YYDKDF (reference sequence). Here the CDR3 reads CATSRDRGNQPQHF. CDR3 coding DNA: TGTGCCACCAGCAGAGACAGGGGCAATCAGCCCCAGCATTTT. The full variable domain, completed using reference TRBV15 and TRBJ1-5, is DAMVIQNPRYQVTQFGKPVTLSCSQTLNHNVMYWYQQKSSQAPKLLFHYYDKDFNNEADTPDNFQSRRPNTSFCFLDIRSPGLGDTAMYLCATSRDRGNQPQHFGDGTRLSIL.

The chain combines TRBV5-1 with TRBJ2-7, with TRBD1 as a possible D gene (8 bases). Between the trimmed V and J ends, which lost 1 base and 6 bases, there was a span of 11 bases. The CDR3 is 13 residues long. CDR1 is SGHRS, CDR2 YFSETQ, per germline. The CDR3 protein is CASSLTGGGEQYF. In DNA form, the CDR3 reads TGCGCCAGCAGCTTGACAGGGGGGGGCGAGCAGTACTTC.

This clone was seen a handful of times. This chain connects TRBV18 to TRBJ1-5; D is perhaps TRBD1 (6 bases). The CDR3 contains 16 residues. Looked up from germline, CDR1 is KGHSH and CDR2 is LQKENI. V was cut by 3 bases and J by 4 bases, with 16 bases left in between. DNA for the CDR3: TGTGCCAGCTCACCGTCGTCGCAGGGGCCGAATCAGCCCCAGCATTTT. This codes for CASSPSSQGPNQPQHF. The full variable domain, its missing parts supplied by reference TRBV18 and TRBJ1-5, is NAGVMQNPRHLVRRRGQEARLRCSPMKGHSHVYWYRQLPEEGLKFMVYLQKENIIDESGMPKERFSAEFPKEGPSILRIQQVVRGDSAAYFCASSPSSQGPNQPQHFGDGTRLSIL.

The chain carries TRBV27 and TRBJ2-5, with TRBD2 matching 9 bases. V gave up 5 bases and J gave up 2 bases; unmatched junction bases: 12. From germline, CDR1 is MNHEY and CDR2 SMNVEV (reference sequence). The CDR3 extends over 17 amino acids. CDR3 coding DNA: TGTGCCAGCAGTCTCCCTCAAATAGCGGGAGAGCAAGAGACCCAGTACTTC. As protein: CASSLPQIAGEQETQYF.

The CDR3 region is CASSQGLANTGELFF. The DNA of the CDR3 is TGTGCCAGTAGTCAAGGACTAGCGAACACCGGGGAGCTGTTTTTT. This chain joins TRBV19 and TRBJ2-2, with 7 bases identical to TRBD2. Looked up from germline, CDR1 is LNHDA and CDR2 is SQIVND (reference sequence). The CDR3 loop spans 15 amino acids. The trim removed 5 bases at V and 0 bases at J, leaving 3 bases unmatched. The variable domain in full, with the rest retrieved from reference TRBV19 and TRBJ2-2, is DGGITQSPKYLFRKEGQNVTLSCEQNLNHDAMYWYRQDPGQGLRLIYYSQIVNDFQKGDIAEGYSVSREKKESFPLTVTSAQKNPTAFYLCASSQGLANTGELFFGEGSRLTVL.

The rearrangement uses TRBV21-1 and TRBJ2-7; TRBD1, as called in the table, went unchecked against the DNA. TRBV21-1 is listed as a pseudogene. CDR3 length: 15 amino acids. As DNA, the CDR3 is TGTGCCAGCACCAGAAACAGGGCAAGCTCCTACGAGCAGTACTTC. Translated, it gives CASTRNRASSYEQYF.

This clone was seen once. This chain joins TRBV6-5 and TRBJ1-2; D unresolved. V was trimmed by 7 bases and J by 4 bases, leaving 16 bases between them. The CDR3 consists of 14 residues. Germline V gene lookup returns CDR1 MNHEY and CDR2 SVGAGI. The CDR3 reads CASTPEWGFYGYTF. In DNA form, the CDR3 reads TGTGCCAGCACCCCAGAGTGGGGATTCTATGGCTACACCTTC.

The V gene is TRBV7-2, the J gene TRBJ2-5; D possibly corresponds to TRBD1 (7 bases). The CDR3 sequence is 13 residues long. V was trimmed by 3 bases and J by 5 bases, leaving 10 bases between them. CDR1 SGHTA and CDR2 FQGNSA come from the germline V gene. In DNA form, the CDR3 reads TGTGCCAGCAGCTTTTCAGGGGGGGAGACCCAGTACTTC. Protein: CASSFSGGETQYF.

The chain recombines TRBV5-1 with TRBJ2-1; 13 bases match TRBD2. J gave up 0 bases and V 4 bases, and 7 bases lay outside the gene matches. This CDR3 comprises 18 residues. The germline V gene encodes CDR1 SGHRS and CDR2 YFSETQ. CDR3 amino acids: CASSGWRTSGSSYNEQFF. In DNA, the CDR3 is TGCGCCAGCAGCGGATGGCGGACTAGCGGGAGCTCCTACAATGAGCAGTTCTTC. Full variable domain (outside the CDR3, taken from reference TRBV5-1 and TRBJ2-1): KAGVTQTPRYLIKTRGQQVTLSCSPISGHRSVSWYQQTPGQGLQFLFEYFSETQRNKGNFPGRFSGRQFSNSRSEMNVSTLELGDSALYLCASSGWRTSGSSYNEQFFGPGTRLTVL.

This clone has just one count. The chain combines TRBV6-1 with TRBJ1-3; D gene ambiguous. Germline CDR1 and CDR2: MNHNS and SASEGT. V gave up 6 bases and J gave up 9 bases, with 18 bases separating them. The CDR3 has 14 amino acids. The CDR3 protein is CASRARGGFRTIYF. The CDR3 DNA is TGTGCCAGCAGAGCCCGAGGTGGTTTTCGCACCATATATTTT.

The V and J genes are TRBV7-2 and TRBJ2-7; 8 bases map to TRBD2. CDR1 SGHTA and CDR2 FQGNSA come from the germline V gene. The CDR3 is made up of 16 amino acids. With V trimmed by 5 bases and J by 0 bases, 9 bases remained unmatched. CDR3 bases: TGTGCCAGCAGCCACGGGGGGGCGGGGAACTCCTACGAGCAGTACTTC. It specifies CASSHGGAGNSYEQYF. Based on the CDR3 plus reference TRBV7-2 and TRBJ2-7, the full variable domain is GAGVSQSPSNKVTEKGKDVELRCDPISGHTALYWYRQSLGQGLEFLIYFQGNSAPDKSGLPSDRFSAERTGGSVSTLTIQRTQQEDSAVYLCASSHGGAGNSYEQYFGPGTRLTVT.

The chain recombines TRBV11-1 with TRBJ2-7, with a tentative D call TRBD1 (6 bases). The germline gives CDR1 SGHAT, CDR2 FQDESV (reference sequence). V was shortened by 3 bases and J by 3 bases, with 12 bases between the two germline ends. This CDR3 comprises 14 residues. The CDR3 DNA reads as TGTGCCAGCAGCTTTCACTCACAGGGCTACGAGCAGTACTTC. Amino acids: CASSFHSQGYEQYF.

This clone was recorded a few times. The rearrangement joins TRBV28 to TRBJ1-4; D is unresolved. Germline V gene data show CDR1 as MDHEN and CDR2 as SYDVKM. Trimming took off 3 bases at V and 0 bases at J, with 5 bases between the two ends. This CDR3 region has 14 residues. For the CDR3, the DNA is TGTGCCAGCAGTTTCGGGGCAACTAATGAAAAACTGTTTTTT. Its protein product is CASSFGATNEKLFF.

This chain links TRBV7-8 with TRBJ2-7, with D possibly matching TRBD1 (6 bases). The V end was cut by 5 bases, the J end by 9 bases, with 23 bases between. Germline loops: CDR1 SGHVS, CDR2 FQNEAQ. This CDR3 region has 15 residues. Written as DNA, the CDR3 is TGTGCCAGCAGCCCAGGGGCCCTCTCATCTTATGGGCAGTACTTC. Residues: CASSPGALSSYGQYF.

This clone showed up just a few times. The rearrangement links TRBV19 to TRBJ2-2; perhaps TRBD1 as D (6 bases). V gave up 7 bases and J gave up 8 bases, with 20 bases separating them. The CDR3 has 15 amino acids. Germline V gene data show CDR1 as LNHDA and CDR2 as SQIVND (reference sequence). CDR3 loop: CASNTAVGTGGELFF. The CDR3 region has the DNA TGTGCCAGTAACACAGCGGTTGGTACAGGGGGGGAGCTGTTTTTT. The variable domain in full, with the rest retrieved from reference TRBV19 and TRBJ2-2, is DGGITQSPKYLFRKEGQNVTLSCEQNLNHDAMYWYRQDPGQGLRLIYYSQIVNDFQKGDIAEGYSVSREKKESFPLTVTSAQKNPTAFYLCASNTAVGTGGELFFGEGSRLTVL.

This chain connects TRBV6-1 to TRBJ2-3, with a tentative D call TRBD2 (5 bases). Germline V gives CDR1 MNHNS, CDR2 SASEGT. V was trimmed by 7 bases and J by 4 bases, leaving 15 bases between them. The CDR3 covers 14 residues. The CDR3 region has the DNA TGTGCCAGCATGAGGGAGCCCGGGGCAGATACGCAGTATTTT. Its protein product is CASMREPGADTQYF.

The V call is TRBV25-1, the J call TRBJ2-7, with TRBD1 as a possible D gene (7 bases). The CDR3 is 16 amino acids. CDR1 and CDR2 (germline): MGHDK, SYGVNS. V gave up 5 bases and J gave up 1 base, with 18 bases separating them. The CDR3, as DNA: TGTGCCAGCAGTAAAGGACAGGTAGGAGGGTCCTACGAGCAGTACTTC. Encoded protein: CASSKGQVGGSYEQYF.

This clone was counted a few times. The V gene is TRBV19, the J gene TRBJ2-5; D gene unclear. The CDR3 contains 14 residues. Germline values: CDR1 LNHDA, CDR2 SQIVND (reference sequence). Trimming left V 1 base short and J 5 bases short, with 11 bases between. The CDR3 DNA sequence: TGTGCCAGTAGTATAGGCGGAGCTACGGAGACCCAGTACTTC. Its protein is CASSIGGATETQYF.

This chain links TRBV6-5 with TRBJ2-7; TRBD1 aligns across 7 bases. The V and J ends lost 5 bases and 13 bases, in that order; junction bases with no gene match: 8. This CDR3 has 11 amino acids. Germline CDR1 and CDR2: MNHEY and SVGAGI. The CDR3 bases are TGTGCCAGCAGTGATCGGGACAGAAGATACTTC. This gives the protein CASSDRDRRYF.

V usage is TRBV7-2 and J usage is TRBJ1-1; D remains unclear. The CDR3 is 13 residues long. The germline CDR1 and CDR2 sequences are SGHTA and FQGNSA. Trimming removed 0 bases at V and 10 bases at J, with 12 bases between. The CDR3: CASSLAEGRRAFF. The CDR3 DNA is TGTGCCAGCAGCTTAGCGGAGGGAAGGAGAGCTTTCTTT.

The chain uses TRBV5-1 and TRBJ1-4, with D perhaps TRBD1 (5 bases). Germline V gene data show CDR1 as SGHRS and CDR2 as YFSETQ. The V and J ends lost 3 bases and 6 bases respectively, with 9 bases between them. The CDR3 is 13 residues long. The CDR3 DNA is TGCGCCAGCAGCTCAGGGAGGGATGAAAAACTGTTTTTT. It is translated as CASSSGRDEKLFF. Based on the CDR3 plus reference TRBV5-1 and TRBJ1-4, the full variable domain is KAGVTQTPRYLIKTRGQQVTLSCSPISGHRSVSWYQQTPGQGLQFLFEYFSETQRNKGNFPGRFSGRQFSNSRSEMNVSTLELGDSALYLCASSSGRDEKLFFGSGTQLSVL.

This sequence joins TRBV7-3 and TRBJ2-3; 9 positions match TRBD2. The CDR3 contains 15 residues. Trimming at V came to 1 base and at J to 5 bases, leaving 4 bases not matched to a gene. Germline CDR1 is SGHTA and CDR2 is FQGTGA. The CDR3 DNA reads as TGTGCCAGCAGCTTAAGCGGGAGGGCCGGAGATACGCAGTATTTT. Protein product: CASSLSGRAGDTQYF.

The V gene is TRBV19, the J gene TRBJ2-5, with D perhaps TRBD2 (5 bases). Trimming pared 4 bases from V and 3 bases from J, leaving 21 bases between. Germline CDR1 LNHDA, CDR2 SQIVND (reference sequence). The CDR3 sequence is 17 residues long. The CDR3 sequence: CASSTPERHRGKETQYF. The CDR3 nucleotides are TGTGCCAGTAGTACCCCAGAACGGCACCGGGGAAAAGAGACCCAGTACTTC.

The rearrangement links TRBV19 to TRBJ1-6; D unresolved. Trimming cost V 6 bases and J 5 bases, with 14 bases left between them. Germline CDR1 is LNHDA and CDR2 is SQIVND (reference sequence). This CDR3 is built from 15 residues. The CDR3 DNA is TGTGCCAGTAGCCTCCGACAACAGAATAATTCACCCCTCCACTTT. Translated: CASSLRQQNNSPLHF.